The rows below give T cell receptor beta chains drawn from one sample of a study of T cell responses to AZD1222 COVID-19 vaccine. The repertoire was sequenced with immunoSEQ multiplex PCR; TCRdb's copy has only in-frame clones and lacks some. The data show some 170,000 clones, around 89% seen once. This material consisted of peripheral blood, taken 28 days after the second dose of the MenACWY control vaccine. The source is an adult who received the MenACWY meningococcal vaccine as a control. Both conserved end residues are trimmed from each CDR3.

v_call | cdr3_aa
TRBV5-6 | ASSLVSSGASSTDTQY
TRBV6-5 | ASSYGLGDYYEQY
TRBV7-9 | ASSRSGRSDTQY
TRBV11-2 | ASSTGTQSSYEQY
TRBV7-2 | ASSLGPAETYEQY
TRBV29-1 | SVDPGWTDTQY
TRBV2 | ASNQGTANYGYT
TRBV6-5 | ASTGTGDNEQF
TRBV7-3 | ASSLQPGVVGNTIY
TRBV7-8 | ASSLGDFMETQY
TRBV30 | AWSVIGGSGYT
TRBV29-1 | SVGPLGDLS
TRBV6-5 | ASSWDLNTEAF
TRBV29-1 | SVQGMEGYT
TRBV2 | ASIKTSGRINEQF
TRBV6-5 | ASSYSDSAGANVLT
TRBV30 | AWRGPFDTQY
TRBV9 | ASSVGRRAFSNEQF
TRBV10-1 | ASSELTSGSAGETQY
TRBV18 | ASSPLRFIDRGRENGYT
TRBV6-1 | ASSKALLRDTRGAF
TRBV28 | ASSSPPSGVETQY
TRBV14 | ASSLQFNEQF
TRBV7-3 | ASSITGITDTQY
TRBV4-3 | ASSHDREGEKLF
TRBV29-1 | SADMEGPEAF
TRBV30 | AWIRERTDTQY
TRBV6-5 | ASSYGALESYEQY
TRBV11-2 | ASSYSSGTFDEQY
TRBV10-1 | ASSEGTGTSGNTIY
TRBV7-9 | ASSHVPDNYGYT
TRBV11-2 | ASSLEFGRDQPQH
TRBV3-1/TRBV3-2 | ASSGLAGAANTGELF
TRBV7-2 | ASSLYGNNSPLH
TRBV6-2/TRBV6-3 | ASSYPLRLSSYEQY
TRBV10-3 | AIRLAGAGELF
TRBV6-5 | ASSYQGYGYT
TRBV3-1/TRBV3-2 | ASSQGRAGGTEAF
TRBV5-1 | ASSLLRPEETQY
TRBV7-9 | ASSPFGTGRRGEAF
TRBV24-1 | ATRGRTGNTIY
TRBV11-3 | ASSSSRVRLDLYYGYT
TRBV10-1 | ASSPGTTQETQY
TRBV7-9 | ASSSGGWSNQPQH
TRBV6-2/TRBV6-3 | ASSYPEDLNQPQH
TRBV24-1 | ATSERTNTGELF
TRBV19 | ASSSPTENTEAF
TRBV5-6 | ASSLGHSGNTIY
TRBV6-2/TRBV6-3 | ASSYSTRSSRHYGYT
TRBV10-3 | ATMENTGELF
TRBV5-5 | ASSWGTGTETQY
TRBV6-5 | ASSYSGQGAQEAF
TRBV4-1 | ASSQPRQGPKTQY
TRBV27 | ASSLHSSYEQY
TRBV18 | ASSQGTGEVGQPQH
TRBV3-1/TRBV3-2 | ASSQDVTSGSFRNEQF
TRBV2 | ASIGQTYEQY
TRBV7-2 | ASSLDRTGSYEQY
TRBV28 | ASSFSSGSGNTIY